This TCR beta chain comes out of a study of cytomegalovirus exposure and HLA in healthy donors. Study results and caveats: A highly shared variant cluster was judged a likely technical artifact. Most TCRs appeared rarely, but some public TCRs recurred in many donors. Trimming of TCR beta V- and J-genes showed a link, identified in a later analysis, to a missense DCLRE1C variant. According to an earlier analysis, most TCR beta V segments yielded productive rearrangements about 90% or about 30% of the time.

V gave up 1 base and J gave up 2 bases, with 3 bases separating them. CDR3 size: 14 residues. Looked up from germline, CDR1 is SGHVS and CDR2 is FQNEAQ. PCR employed 60 Vbeta and 13 Jbeta primers. Clones were sequenced by immunoSEQ multiplex PCR, and TCRdb holds only the in-frame ones, with some missing. Of over 110,000 clones detected, around 78% appear once; the ten largest clones hold roughly 6.2%. Of note for this clone: Its antigen is unknown.

This receptor was obtained from a middle-aged woman in good health and CMV-seropositive. The genes are TRBV7-8 and TRBJ2-6; D unresolved. The sequencing input was PBMCs. For the CDR3, the DNA is TGTGCCAGCAGCTTAGATACTGGGGCCAACGTCCTGACTTTC. Protein product: CASSLDTGANVLTF. The full variable domain, rest sourced from reference TRBV7-8 and TRBJ2-6, is GAGVSQSPRYKVAKRGQDVALRCDPISGHVSLFWYQQALGQGPEFLTYFQNEAQLDKSGLPSDRFFAERPEGSVSTLKIQRTQQEDSAVYLCASSLDTGANVLTFGAGSRLTVL.